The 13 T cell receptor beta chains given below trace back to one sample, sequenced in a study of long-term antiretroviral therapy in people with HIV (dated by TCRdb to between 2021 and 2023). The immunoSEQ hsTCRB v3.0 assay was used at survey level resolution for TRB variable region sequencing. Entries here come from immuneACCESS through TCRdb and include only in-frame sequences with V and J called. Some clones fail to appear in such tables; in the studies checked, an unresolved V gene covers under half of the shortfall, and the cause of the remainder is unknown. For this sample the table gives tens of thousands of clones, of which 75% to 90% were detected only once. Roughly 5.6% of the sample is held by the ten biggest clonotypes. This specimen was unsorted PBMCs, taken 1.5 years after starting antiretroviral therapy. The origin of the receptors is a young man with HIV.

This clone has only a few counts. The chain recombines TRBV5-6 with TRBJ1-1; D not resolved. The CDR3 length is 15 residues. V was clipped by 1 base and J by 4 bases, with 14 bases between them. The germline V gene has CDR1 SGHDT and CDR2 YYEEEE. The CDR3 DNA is TGTGCCAGCAGCTTGTTGTCCGGACGGGGCACTGAAGCTTTCTTT. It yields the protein CASSLLSGRGTEAFF.

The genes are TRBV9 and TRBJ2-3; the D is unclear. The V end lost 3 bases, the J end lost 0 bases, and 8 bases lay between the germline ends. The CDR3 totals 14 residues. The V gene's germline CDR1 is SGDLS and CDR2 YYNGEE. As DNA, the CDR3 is TGTGCCAGCAGCGGGGTGGCGAGCACAGATACGCAGTATTTT. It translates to CASSGVASTDTQYF.

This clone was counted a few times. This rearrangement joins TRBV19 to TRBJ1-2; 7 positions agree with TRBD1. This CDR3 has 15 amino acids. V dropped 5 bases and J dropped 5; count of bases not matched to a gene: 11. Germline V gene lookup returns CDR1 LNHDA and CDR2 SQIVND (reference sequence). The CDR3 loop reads CASSGSGQTRYGYTF. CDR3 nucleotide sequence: TGTGCCAGTAGTGGGTCGGGACAGACGAGGTATGGCTACACCTTC.

The CDR3 bases are TGTGCCAGTAGTATAGACAGGGGAGGTAATCAGCCCCAGCATTTT. It translates to CASSIDRGGNQPQHF. This chain links TRBV19 with TRBJ1-5; D is perhaps TRBD1 (6 bases). This CDR3 comprises 15 residues. V shed 0 bases and J shed 4 bases, with 10 bases lying between them. Germline V lookup: CDR1 LNHDA, CDR2 SQIVND (reference sequence).

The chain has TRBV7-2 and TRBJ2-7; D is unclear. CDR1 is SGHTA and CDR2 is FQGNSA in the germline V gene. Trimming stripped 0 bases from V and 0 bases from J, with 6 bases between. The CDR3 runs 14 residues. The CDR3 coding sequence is TGTGCCAGCAGCTTAGCAGTGAACTCCTACGAGCAGTACTTC. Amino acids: CASSLAVNSYEQYF.

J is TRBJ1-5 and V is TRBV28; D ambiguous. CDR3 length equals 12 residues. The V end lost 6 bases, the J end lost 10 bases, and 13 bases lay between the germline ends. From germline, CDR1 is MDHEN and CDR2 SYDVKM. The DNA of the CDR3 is TGTGCCAGCAGGGCGGTAGGTCGACCCCAGCATTTT. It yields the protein CASRAVGRPQHF.

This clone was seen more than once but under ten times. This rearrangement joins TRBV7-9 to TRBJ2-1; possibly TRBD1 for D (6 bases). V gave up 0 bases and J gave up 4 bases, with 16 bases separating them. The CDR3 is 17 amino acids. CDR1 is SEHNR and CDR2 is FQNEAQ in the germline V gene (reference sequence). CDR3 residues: CASSLAPLGGVYNEQFF. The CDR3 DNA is TGTGCCAGCAGCTTAGCCCCTTTAGGGGGAGTGTACAATGAGCAGTTCTTC. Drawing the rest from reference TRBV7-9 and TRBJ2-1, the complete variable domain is DTGVSQNPRHKITKRGQNVTFRCDPISEHNRLYWYRQTLGQGPEFLTYFQNEAQLEKSRLLSDRFSAERPKGSFSTLEIQRTEQGDSAMYLCASSLAPLGGVYNEQFFGPGTRLTVL.

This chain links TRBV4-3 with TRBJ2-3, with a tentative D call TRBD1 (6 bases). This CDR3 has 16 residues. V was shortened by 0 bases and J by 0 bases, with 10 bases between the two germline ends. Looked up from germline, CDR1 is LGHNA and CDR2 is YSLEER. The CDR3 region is CASSQDWQGSTDTQYF. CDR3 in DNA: TGCGCCAGCAGCCAAGATTGGCAGGGGAGCACAGATACGCAGTATTTT.

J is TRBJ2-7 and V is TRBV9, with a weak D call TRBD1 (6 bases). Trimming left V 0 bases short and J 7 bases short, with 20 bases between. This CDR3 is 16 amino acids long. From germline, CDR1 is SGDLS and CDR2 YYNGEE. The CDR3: CASSVGAGLATGEQYF. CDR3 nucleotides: TGTGCCAGCAGCGTAGGGGCTGGCCTAGCCACAGGGGAGCAGTACTTC.

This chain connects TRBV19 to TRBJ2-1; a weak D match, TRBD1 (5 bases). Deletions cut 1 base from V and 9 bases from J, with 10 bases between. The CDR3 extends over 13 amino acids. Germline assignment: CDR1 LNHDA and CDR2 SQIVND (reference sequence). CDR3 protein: CASSIGWGVEQFF. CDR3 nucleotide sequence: TGTGCCAGTAGTATAGGTTGGGGCGTTGAGCAGTTCTTC.

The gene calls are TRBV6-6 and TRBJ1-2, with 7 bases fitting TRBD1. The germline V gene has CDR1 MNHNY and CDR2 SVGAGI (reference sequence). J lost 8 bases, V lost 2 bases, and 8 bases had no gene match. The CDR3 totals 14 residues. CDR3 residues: CASSYPRGPRGYTF. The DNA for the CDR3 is TGTGCCAGCAGTTACCCAAGGGGGCCGAGGGGCTACACCTTC.

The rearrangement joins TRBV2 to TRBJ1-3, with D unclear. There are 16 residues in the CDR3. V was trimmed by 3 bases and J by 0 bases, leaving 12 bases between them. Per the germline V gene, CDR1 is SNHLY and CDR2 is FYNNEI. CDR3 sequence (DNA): TGTGCCAGCAGTGACCGATCATTCTACTCTGGAAACACCATATATTTT. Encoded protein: CASSDRSFYSGNTIYF.

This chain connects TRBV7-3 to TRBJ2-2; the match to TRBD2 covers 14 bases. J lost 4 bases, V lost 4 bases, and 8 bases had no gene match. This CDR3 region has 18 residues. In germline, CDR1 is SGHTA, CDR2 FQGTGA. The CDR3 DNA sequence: TGTGCCAGCAGCTCGGGACTAGCGGGAGCTCGGGGCACCGGGGAGCTGTTTTTT. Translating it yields CASSSGLAGARGTGELFF.